Below are 31 T cell receptor beta chains sequenced from a single sample in a study of CD8 T cells in ankylosing spondylitis. A single record per CDR3 protein comes from TCRdb applying MiXCR to the 5' RACE reads. The sample yields about 360,000 distinct CDR3 sequences, approximately 22% seen once. The specimen was blood, either unsorted or a sorted T cell fraction (not recorded which). The receptors shown here come from a male donor with ankylosing spondylitis or in good health (not recorded which).

This clonotype was found a few times. The gene calls are TRBV6-1 and TRBJ2-1; D possibly uses TRBD1 or TRBD2 (5 bases each). V lost 5 bases to trimming and J lost 5 bases, with 16 bases between them. Germline loops: CDR1 MNHNS, CDR2 SASEGT. CDR3 size: 15 residues. The CDR3 sequence is CASSPLGAGNNEQFF. As DNA, the CDR3 is TGTGCCAGCAGTCCACTAGGGGCCGGGAACAATGAGCAGTTCTTC.

The chain is built from TRBV12-3 or TRBV12-4 and TRBJ1-1, with TRBD1 matching over 7 bases. V shed 4 bases, J shed 0 bases, and the junction held 2 bases outside the gene matches. This CDR3 contains 14 residues. CDR3 amino acids: CASSWGQLNTEAFF. DNA for the CDR3: TGTGCCAGCAGTTGGGGACAGTTGAACACTGAAGCTTTCTTT.

The sample holds a few counts of this clonotype. This sequence joins TRBV11-1 and TRBJ2-3; 10 positions match TRBD2. Germline-derived CDR1 and CDR2 are SGHAT and FQDESV (reference sequence). V dropped 3 bases and J dropped 0; count of bases not matched to a gene: 15. This CDR3 contains 20 residues. CDR3 coding DNA: TGTGCCAGCAGCTTCCCTTCGGTAGCGGGGGGCGACGCTAGCACAGATACGCAGTATTTT. Translating it yields CASSFPSVAGGDASTDTQYF.

This chain joins TRBV20-1 and TRBJ2-1; D call uncertain. The germline V and J ends were trimmed by 4 bases and 0 bases, with 7 bases remaining between them. CDR3 length: 13 residues. Germline loops: CDR1 DFQATT, CDR2 SNEGSKA (reference sequence). As DNA, the CDR3 is TGCAGTGCTATCGCCCTCTCCTACAATGAGCAGTTCTTC. Its translation: CSAIALSYNEQFF.

This clonotype was seen more than once but under ten times. This chain uses TRBV4-1 with TRBJ2-7; D unresolved. In germline, CDR1 is MGHRA, CDR2 YSYEKL. CDR3 length: 13 residues. Trimming removed 0 bases from V and 2 bases from J, with 5 bases in between. The CDR3 DNA is TGCGCCAGCAGCCAAGAACATGCCTACGAGCAGTACTTC. It specifies CASSQEHAYEQYF.

The CDR3, as DNA: TGTGCCAGCAGTGACCGGGGTTTGGTGATCACCGGGGAGCTGTTTTTT. The encoded protein is CASSDRGLVITGELFF. The rearrangement joins TRBV27 to TRBJ2-2; a weak D match, TRBD2 (5 bases). V was shortened by 5 bases and J by 4 bases, with 17 bases between the two germline ends. The CDR3 length is 16 residues. Germline CDR1 and CDR2: MNHEY and SMNVEV (reference sequence).

The chain has TRBV6-5 and TRBJ1-3; D gene uncertain. This CDR3 has 16 residues. Trimming pared 0 bases from V and 6 bases from J, leaving 15 bases between. Germline loops: CDR1 MNHEY, CDR2 SVGAGI. The CDR3 nucleotides read TGTGCCAGCAGTTACTCGCTAGCCCTAACGGCAAACACCATATATTTT. It specifies CASSYSLALTANTIYF.

This clonotype was detected only a few times. The V gene is TRBV20-1, the J gene TRBJ2-4, with D perhaps matching TRBD1 (6 bases). CDR3 length equals 15 residues. The germline V gene encodes CDR1 DFQATT and CDR2 SNEGSKA (reference sequence). V lost 6 bases, J lost 3 bases, and 18 bases lay in between. The CDR3 region is CSAITGFGVKNIQYF. The CDR3 DNA follows: TGCAGTGCGATTACAGGGTTCGGAGTCAAAAACATTCAGTACTTC.

The V call is TRBV2, the J call TRBJ2-1, with D maybe TRBD2 (6 bases). The V gene lost 5 bases and the J gene lost 3 bases, with 11 bases spanning the gap. Germline values: CDR1 SNHLY, CDR2 FYNNEI. This CDR3 has 14 amino acids. The CDR3 reads CASSPRGYYNEQFF. CDR3 nucleotide sequence: TGTGCCAGCAGTCCCCGGGGGTACTACAATGAGCAGTTCTTC.

In its sample, this clonotype was seen a few times. The chain carries TRBV18 and TRBJ2-1; tentatively, D is TRBD2 (6 bases). CDR1 KGHSH and CDR2 LQKENI come from the germline V gene. The CDR3 totals 16 residues. The V end was cut by 3 bases, the J end by 4 bases, with 16 bases between. The CDR3 reads CASSPRGLQGYNEQFF. The CDR3 DNA sequence: TGTGCCAGCTCACCCCGGGGACTGCAGGGTTACAATGAGCAGTTCTTC.

In its sample, this clonotype was seen many times. This chain links TRBV6-1 with TRBJ1-1; D may be TRBD1 (5 bases). This CDR3 comprises 13 residues. Germline V gene sequence: CDR1 MNHNS, CDR2 SASEGT. V dropped 6 bases and J dropped 0 bases, with 8 bases sitting between them. This chain's CDR3 is CASSREMNTEAFF. For the CDR3, the DNA is TGTGCCAGCAGCAGGGAGATGAACACTGAAGCTTTCTTT.

The genes are TRBV7-2 and TRBJ2-5; 11 positions match TRBD2. The CDR3 extends over 17 amino acids. Trimming at V came to 1 base and at J to 5 bases, leaving 9 bases not matched to a gene. Germline loops: CDR1 SGHTA, CDR2 FQGNSA. CDR3: CASSLVGLAGGLETQYF. The CDR3 nucleotides are TGTGCCAGCAGCTTAGTTGGTCTAGCGGGGGGACTTGAGACCCAGTACTTC.

This clonotype was detected a few times. The V gene is TRBV7-8, the J gene TRBJ1-6; D ambiguous. The CDR3 is made up of 18 amino acids. V was cut by 0 bases and J by 7 bases, with 19 bases left in between. From germline, CDR1 is SGHVS and CDR2 FQNEAQ. The DNA of the CDR3 is TGTGCCAGCAGCTTAGCGTCCTCTAGTTCGCGGATAAATTCACCCCTCCACTTT. Amino acids: CASSLASSSSRINSPLHF.

The CDR3 region is CASSLTGSLDEQYF. The CDR3 region has the DNA TGCGCCAGCAGCTTGACAGGGTCATTGGACGAGCAGTACTTC. The chain is built from TRBV5-1 and TRBJ2-7; D is perhaps TRBD1 (6 bases). The CDR3 runs to 14 residues. V was cut by 1 base and J by 5 bases, with 13 bases left in between. Germline V gives CDR1 SGHRS, CDR2 YFSETQ.

This clonotype was seen more than once but under ten times. The rearrangement uses TRBV11-2 and TRBJ2-3; 7 nucleotides match TRBD2. The germline gives CDR1 SGHAT, CDR2 FQNNGV. This CDR3 is 14 amino acids long. V was pared by 5 bases and J by 2 bases, with 4 bases of the junction left unmatched. The CDR3 is CASSPRGDTDTQYF. DNA for the CDR3: TGTGCCAGCAGCCCCCGGGGGGACACAGATACGCAGTATTTT.

The rearrangement links TRBV28 to TRBJ2-2; D perhaps matches TRBD2 (5 bases). The CDR3 extends over 15 amino acids. The V end was cut by 3 bases, the J end by 6 bases, with 14 bases between. The germline V gene has CDR1 MDHEN and CDR2 SYDVKM. The CDR3 DNA is TGTGCCAGCAGTTTGCAAGCGGAGCTTGCCGGGGAGCTGTTTTTT. Translation gives CASSLQAELAGELFF.

This clonotype has a count of ten or more. This chain connects TRBV29-1 to TRBJ2-2; D may be TRBD2 (5 bases). The CDR3 extends over 12 amino acids. Trimming pared 2 bases from V and 8 bases from J, leaving 9 bases between. Germline CDR1 and CDR2: SQVTM and ANQGSEA. The CDR3 region has the DNA TGCAGCGTTGAATTAGGGAGTGGGGAGCTGTTTTTT. Translating it yields CSVELGSGELFF.

The chain couples TRBV7-9 to TRBJ2-2; D is ambiguous. The CDR3 covers 15 residues. Trimming removed 0 bases at V and 4 bases at J, with 9 bases between. Germline CDR1 SEHNR, CDR2 FQNEAQ (reference sequence). CDR3 sequence reads: CASSLARESTGELFF. Here the CDR3 DNA reads TGTGCCAGCAGCTTAGCCCGAGAATCCACCGGGGAGCTGTTTTTT. Complete variable domain (other parts from reference TRBV7-9 and TRBJ2-2): DTGVSQNPRHKITKRGQNVTFRCDPISEHNRLYWYRQTLGQGPEFLTYFQNEAQLEKSRLLSDRFSAERPKGSFSTLEIQRTEQGDSAMYLCASSLARESTGELFFGEGSRLTVL.

There are a few counts of this clonotype. The V and J genes are TRBV12-3 or TRBV12-4 and TRBJ2-5; 13 bases match TRBD2. CDR3 length equals 18 residues. The V gene end was trimmed by 6 bases and the J gene end by 5 bases; junction bases not matched to a gene: 15. The CDR3 loop reads CASSPTTGTSGAGETQYF. CDR3 in DNA: TGTGCCAGCAGCCCGACAACCGGGACTAGCGGGGCGGGGGAGACCCAGTACTTC.

The gene calls are TRBV15 and TRBJ2-7; D may match TRBD1 or TRBD2 (5 bases each). Trimming stripped 1 base from V and 2 bases from J, with 6 bases between. Looked up from germline, CDR1 is LNHNV and CDR2 is YYDKDF (reference sequence). The CDR3 covers 13 residues. CDR3 protein: CATSRGDPYEQYF. CDR3 in DNA: TGTGCCACCAGCAGAGGGGACCCCTACGAGCAGTACTTC.

This clonotype was detected ten times or more. CDR3 amino acids: CASEDSGVSTDTQYF. Here the CDR3 DNA reads TGTGCCAGCGAGGATAGCGGGGTGTCCACAGATACGCAGTATTTT. J is TRBJ2-3 and V is TRBV12-3 or TRBV12-4, with TRBD2 matching over 8 bases. V was clipped by 8 bases and J by 2 bases; unmatched bases: 9. This CDR3 has 15 residues.

The V gene is TRBV9, the J gene TRBJ2-7, with a tentative D call TRBD1 (5 bases). The CDR3 sequence is 15 residues long. The germline V gene encodes CDR1 SGDLS and CDR2 YYNGEE. The V and J ends lost 2 bases and 2 bases respectively, with 14 bases between them. Written as DNA, the CDR3 is TGTGCCAGCAGCGTTGGGGCAGGTATCGCCTACGAGCAGTACTTC. Translation: CASSVGAGIAYEQYF. Full variable domain (rest looked up from reference TRBV9 and TRBJ2-7): DSGVTQTPKHLITATGQRVTLRCSPRSGDLSVYWYQQSLDQGLQFLIQYYNGEERAKGNILERFSAQQFPDLHSELNLSSLELGDSALYFCASSVGAGIAYEQYFGPGTRLTVT.

The CDR3 sequence is CASSLTGDQETQYF. The DNA of the CDR3 is TGTGCCAGCAGCCTGACCGGGGATCAAGAGACCCAGTACTTC. This sequence joins TRBV3-1 and TRBJ2-5; D possibly corresponds to TRBD2 (5 bases). The CDR3 spans 14 residues. Deletions cut 4 bases from V and 2 bases from J, with 11 bases between. Germline V CDR1 and CDR2: LGHDT, YNNKEL (reference sequence).

A few counts support this clonotype. J is TRBJ2-2 and V is TRBV10-1, with 8 bases that match TRBD2. CDR1 and CDR2 (germline): WNHNN, SYGVQD (reference sequence). V was clipped by 7 bases and J by 5 bases; unmatched bases: 15. This CDR3 is built from 17 residues. For the CDR3, the DNA is TGCGCCAGCAAAGTAATCTTCGGACTAGCTAAAACCGGGGAGCTGTTTTTT. Its translation: CASKVIFGLAKTGELFF.

This clonotype turned up a few times. Germline is not matched at one junction end, which may reflect a read error. V usage is TRBV6-5 and J usage is TRBJ2-5; 9 bases agree with TRBD2. CDR1 MNHEY and CDR2 SVGAGI come from the germline V gene. The CDR3 length is 15 residues. Here the CDR3 DNA reads TGTGCCAGCAGTTACAGCCTAGCGGGGCGGGAGACCCAGGACTTC. Its translation is CASSYSLAGRETQDF.

In its sample, this clonotype was seen a few times. CDR3 in amino acids: CASSQAYGGGPWNEQFF. The CDR3 DNA sequence: TGCGCCAGCAGCCAAGCTTATGGGGGGGGGCCATGGAATGAGCAGTTCTTC. The chain has TRBV4-1 and TRBJ2-1; D perhaps matches TRBD2 (7 bases). The CDR3 loop spans 17 amino acids. Trimming cost V 1 base and J 7 bases, with 20 bases left between them. Germline CDR1 and CDR2: MGHRA and YSYEKL.

A few counts support this clonotype. The J gene is TRBJ2-3, the V gene TRBV12-3 or TRBV12-4, with 10 nucleotides matching TRBD1. There are 14 residues in the CDR3. J was trimmed by 4 bases and V by 4 bases; bases with no gene match: 2. CDR3 in amino acids: CASSWTGGADTQYF. The DNA for the CDR3 is TGTGCCAGCAGTTGGACAGGGGGGGCAGATACGCAGTATTTT.

This clonotype was counted between two and nine times. The V gene is TRBV12-3 or TRBV12-4, the J gene TRBJ2-7, with D perhaps being TRBD1 or TRBD2 (6 bases each). The CDR3 spans 14 residues. The V gene lost 5 bases and the J gene lost 7 bases, with 18 bases spanning the gap. The CDR3 DNA reads as TGTGCCAGCAGTCCCACGGGGGCGCTGGGGGAGCAGTACTTC. It encodes CASSPTGALGEQYF.

This clonotype was seen a few times. The chain uses TRBV9 and TRBJ2-4; weak D call: TRBD1 (6 bases). The V gene's germline CDR1 is SGDLS and CDR2 YYNGEE. The CDR3 has 19 residues. Trimming pared 3 bases from V and 0 bases from J, leaving 22 bases between. The CDR3 region has the DNA TGTGCCAGCAGCGCCGAGACCGGGACATTCAACCTAGCCAAAAACATTCAGTACTTC. Its translation: CASSAETGTFNLAKNIQYF.

As for this clonotype: At one of its ends the junction is not consistent with the germline gene, which may arise from a read error. The genes are TRBV7-2 and TRBJ2-7; D unclear. CDR3 length: 13 residues. Germline V gene lookup returns CDR1 SGHTA and CDR2 FQGNSA. CDR3 residues: CASSQEISYDQYF. CDR3 in DNA: TGTGCCAGCAGCCAGGAGATATCCTACGATCAGTACTTC. The full variable domain, rest sourced from reference TRBV7-2 and TRBJ2-7, is GAGVSQSPSNKVTEKGKDVELRCDPISGHTALYWYRQSLGQGLEFLIYFQGNSAPDKSGLPSDRFSAERTGGSVSTLTIQRTQQEDSAVYLCASSQEISYDQYFGPGTRLTVT.

The chain links TRBV28 to TRBJ2-7; D is perhaps TRBD1 or TRBD2 (5 bases each). The CDR3 is 14 residues long. Germline CDR1 MDHEN, CDR2 SYDVKM. V lost 6 bases and J lost 4, with 16 bases in between. The CDR3 reads CASSLSAREYEQYF. The DNA for the CDR3 is TGTGCCAGCAGCCTATCGGCCAGGGAGTACGAGCAGTACTTC.